This T cell receptor (beta chain) is drawn from a study of shared clonotypes between healthy human individuals. Findings and caveats of the study: Shared across several donors were 4% to 6% of the naive CD4 clonotypes. Large sequencing depth failed to make sorted-subset sequencing complete, rarefaction showed.

As defined, naive CD8 cells were CD45RO-negative and positively selected for CCR7, with terminally differentiated effector memory CD45RA+ cells excluded. Original analysis: From ImmunoSEQ came sequences covering only the junction and carrying no quality scores, so filtering differed. Here immunoSEQ multiplex PCR was the method, and the copy in TCRdb shows in-frame clones only, minus some. D and trimming come from the DNA, and the V and J calls and clone size come from that table. The table lists approximately 600,000 clones, 85% to 95% of them singletons, with over 0.09% in the top ten. As concerns this clone: Its target is unknown.

Input material: naive CD8+ T cells sorted from blood. The receptor comes from a woman aged 30 to 39 in good health.

The CDR3 DNA reads TGTGCCAGCAGAGAATCGGGACTTCCCTACGAGCAGTACTTC. Translating it yields CASRESGLPYEQYF. The gene calls are TRBV28 and TRBJ2-7, with D tentatively TRBD2 (6 bases). The germline gives CDR1 MDHEN, CDR2 SYDVKM. The CDR3 sequence is 14 residues long. V lost 6 bases and J lost 2, with 14 bases in between.